These 21 T cell receptor beta chains originate from one sample sequenced in a study of T-cell memory formation after mild COVID-19. Each CDR3 protein is one row after TCRdb ran MiXCR on the 5' RACE reads. In the table there are about 400,000 distinct CDR3 sequences, more than 20% of which are singletons. Specimen: PBMCs or a T cell subset sorted from them (not recorded which). The receptors were sampled from an adult woman who had mild COVID-19 (a few samples of this study predate the infection). Cell type and time point are not known.

This clonotype was seen more than once but under ten times. The chain uses TRBV5-1 and TRBJ2-2; the match to TRBD2 covers 9 bases. Losses at the gene ends were 4 bases for V and 7 bases for J; bases not matched to a gene: 11. Germline-derived CDR1 and CDR2 are SGHRS and YFSETQ. The CDR3 spans 16 residues. CDR3 residues: CASSARTSATGGELFF. The DNA of the CDR3 is TGCGCCAGCAGCGCCAGGACTAGCGCCACGGGCGGGGAGCTGTTTTTT.

The chain has TRBV12-3 or TRBV12-4 and TRBJ1-1; TRBD1 matches 8 bases. J gave up 1 base and V 7 bases, and 5 bases lay outside the gene matches. The CDR3 sequence is 14 residues long. CDR3 region: CASTWTGWNTEAFF. The CDR3, as DNA: TGTGCCAGCACCTGGACAGGGTGGAACACTGAAGCTTTCTTT.

The CDR3 reads CASSLDFGTDHTEAFF. The CDR3 nucleotides are TGTGCCAGCAGCTTAGATTTCGGGACAGATCACACTGAAGCTTTCTTT. V and J are TRBV11-2 and TRBJ1-1; 7 bases align to TRBD1. CDR1 is SGHAT, CDR2 FQNNGV, per germline. V was pared by 0 bases and J by 3 bases, with 7 bases of the junction left unmatched. The CDR3 has 16 residues.

V gene TRBV12-3 or TRBV12-4 combines with J gene TRBJ2-1; 10 nucleotides match TRBD2. V dropped 4 bases and J dropped 3; count of bases not matched to a gene: 6. This CDR3 comprises 16 residues. CDR3 in amino acids: CASSSRTSGLYNEQFF. CDR3 coding DNA: TGTGCCAGCAGTTCCCGGACTAGCGGACTCTACAATGAGCAGTTCTTC.

This clonotype is a singleton in its sample. The V call is TRBV12-3 or TRBV12-4, the J call TRBJ1-4, with 7 bases fitting TRBD1. This CDR3 contains 17 residues. Trimming cost V 5 bases and J 3 bases; bases outside gene matches: 12. The CDR3 region is CASSPFSGGDSNEKLFF. As DNA, the CDR3 is TGTGCCAGCAGTCCCTTCTCAGGGGGGGATTCTAATGAAAAACTGTTTTTT.

On this clonotype: This likely comes from a read error, as the CDR3 has no conserved phenylalanine or tryptophan at its end. The V gene is TRBV10-3, the J gene TRBJ2-3; D gene unclear. The V end was cut by 3 bases, the J end by 0 bases, with 7 bases between. CDR1 is ENHRY, CDR2 SYGVKD, per germline. This CDR3 has 14 residues. CDR3 in amino acids: CAISEVESTDTQYL. In nucleotides, the CDR3 is TGTGCCATCAGTGAAGTAGAAAGCACAGATACGCAGTATCTT.

This clonotype was seen a handful of times. This chain connects TRBV18 to TRBJ2-3, with D unresolved. V was pared by 1 base and J by 0 bases, with 8 bases between. Germline V lookup: CDR1 KGHSH, CDR2 LQKENI. The CDR3 loop spans 15 amino acids. This chain's CDR3 is CASSPLPVSTDTQYF. The CDR3, as DNA: TGTGCCAGCTCACCACTGCCGGTTAGCACAGATACGCAGTATTTT.

This clonotype appeared a few times. The chain carries TRBV20-1 and TRBJ2-1; tentatively, D is TRBD1 (5 bases). This CDR3 spans 16 amino acids. V was cut by 1 base and J by 4 bases, with 17 bases left in between. Germline V gene sequence: CDR1 DFQATT, CDR2 SNEGSKA (reference sequence). CDR3 amino acids: CSARGGRPSFYNEQFF. As DNA, the CDR3 is TGCAGTGCTAGAGGGGGCAGGCCCTCTTTTTACAATGAGCAGTTCTTC.

There are a few counts of this clonotype. The chain uses TRBV3-1 and TRBJ2-3; TRBD2 might be the D (6 bases). There are 14 residues in the CDR3. The germline V gene has CDR1 LGHDT and CDR2 YNNKEL (reference sequence). V lost 4 bases and J lost 3, with 11 bases in between. CDR3 coding DNA: TGTGCCAGCAGCCCTGGAGGGCCAACAGATACGCAGTATTTT. Amino acid sequence: CASSPGGPTDTQYF.

The chain uses TRBV7-3 and TRBJ2-2, with 12 bases fitting TRBD2. The V segment lost 4 bases and the J segment 8 bases; nucleotides outside the gene matches: 8. The CDR3 spans 16 residues. Germline assignment: CDR1 SGHTA and CDR2 FQGTGA. CDR3: CASSSPTSGRIGELFF. CDR3 in DNA: TGTGCCAGCAGCTCGCCTACTAGCGGGAGGATTGGGGAGCTGTTTTTT.

V usage is TRBV9 and J usage is TRBJ2-1; D possibly uses TRBD1 or TRBD2 (5 bases each). CDR3 size: 14 residues. The germline V gene has CDR1 SGDLS and CDR2 YYNGEE. V dropped 3 bases and J dropped 0 bases, with 7 bases sitting between them. This chain's CDR3 is CASSGGSSYNEQFF. DNA of the CDR3: TGTGCCAGCAGCGGGGGGAGCTCCTACAATGAGCAGTTCTTC.

This clonotype occurred a few times. V is TRBV11-3 and J is TRBJ2-7; 8 bases map to TRBD2. CDR1 and CDR2 (germline): SGHNT, YENEEA. After removal of 2 bases from V and 7 bases from J, the junction contained 4 bases not matched to a gene. There are 13 residues in the CDR3. The CDR3 DNA reads TGTGCCAGCAGCTTACCCGGGAGGGGAGAGCAGTACTTC. It specifies CASSLPGRGEQYF.

This chain connects TRBV7-2 to TRBJ2-7; 10 bases line up with TRBD2. The CDR3 contains 18 residues. CDR1 is SGHTA, CDR2 FQGNSA, per germline. J gave up 1 base and V 1 base, and 10 bases lay outside the gene matches. This CDR3 is CASSLEIASGSESYEQYF. The CDR3 nucleotides read TGTGCCAGCAGCTTAGAGATCGCTAGCGGGAGTGAATCCTACGAGCAGTACTTC.

CDR3 DNA sequence: TGCAGTGCTCGAACTGACGGTTACACCTTC. Translation gives CSARTDGYTF. This rearrangement joins TRBV20-1 to TRBJ1-2; D not resolved. This CDR3 region has 10 residues. Germline V gene data show CDR1 as DFQATT and CDR2 as SNEGSKA (reference sequence). V was pared by 5 bases and J by 11 bases, with 12 bases between.

V gene TRBV6-5 combines with J gene TRBJ2-1; 10 bases are shared with TRBD2. In germline, CDR1 is MNHEY, CDR2 SVGAGI. The CDR3 runs to 14 residues. V gave up 6 bases and J gave up 3 bases; unmatched junction bases: 2. The CDR3 region is CASRRLAGYNEQFF. The CDR3 region has the DNA TGTGCCAGCAGACGACTAGCGGGCTACAATGAGCAGTTCTTC.

The chain recombines TRBV3-1 with TRBJ2-5, with D possibly called TRBD1 or TRBD2 (5 bases each). Germline loops: CDR1 LGHDT, CDR2 YNNKEL (reference sequence). V was trimmed by 4 bases and J by 4 bases, leaving 13 bases between them. The CDR3 consists of 14 residues. The DNA of the CDR3 is TGTGCCAGCAGCCCTCCGACTGGGGGAGAGACCCAGTACTTC. This encodes CASSPPTGGETQYF.

This clonotype occurred a few times. This CDR3 reads CASSSGPGSQYF. CDR3 bases: TGTGCCAGCAGCTCAGGGCCGGGTTCGCAGTATTTT. The V gene is TRBV6-5, the J gene TRBJ2-3; D may be TRBD1 (5 bases). This CDR3 has 12 amino acids. Germline V CDR1 and CDR2: MNHEY, SVGAGI. Trimming removed 6 bases from V and 10 bases from J, with 14 bases in between.

This clonotype was picked up a small number of times. This chain joins TRBV6-5 and TRBJ2-4; 8 positions agree with TRBD1. CDR1 is MNHEY, CDR2 SVGAGI, per germline. The CDR3 sequence is 13 residues long. V shed 8 bases and J 3 bases; nucleotides not matched to a gene: 3. The CDR3 DNA sequence: TGTGCCAGCCAGGGGACAGGCAAAAACATTCAGTACTTC. Translation: CASQGTGKNIQYF.

This chain joins TRBV11-2 and TRBJ2-3; D remains ambiguous. This CDR3 has 16 residues. Germline CDR1 and CDR2: SGHAT and FQNNGV. V dropped 1 base and J dropped 2 bases, with 13 bases sitting between them. The CDR3 DNA is TGTGCCAGCAGCTTAGTCTGGCGGAGATTCACAGATACGCAGTATTTT. Amino acids: CASSLVWRRFTDTQYF.

This clonotype was observed a handful of times. The chain is built from TRBV7-9 and TRBJ1-1; D not resolved. The CDR3 length is 13 residues. The V and J ends lost 4 bases and 12 bases respectively, with 18 bases between them. Germline loops: CDR1 SEHNR, CDR2 FQNEAQ (reference sequence). Written as DNA, the CDR3 is TGTGCCAGCAGCTCTGACGCTACAGCTGGAACTTTCTTT. Amino acids: CASSSDATAGTFF.

The CDR3 DNA reads as TGCGCCAGCAGCCAAGATTGGCTCGGGAACTATGGCTACACCTTC. Amino acid sequence: CASSQDWLGNYGYTF. The chain has TRBV4-1 and TRBJ1-2; D call uncertain. Per the germline V gene, CDR1 is MGHRA and CDR2 is YSYEKL. The CDR3 totals 15 residues. Trimming removed 0 bases at V and 2 bases at J, with 10 bases between.